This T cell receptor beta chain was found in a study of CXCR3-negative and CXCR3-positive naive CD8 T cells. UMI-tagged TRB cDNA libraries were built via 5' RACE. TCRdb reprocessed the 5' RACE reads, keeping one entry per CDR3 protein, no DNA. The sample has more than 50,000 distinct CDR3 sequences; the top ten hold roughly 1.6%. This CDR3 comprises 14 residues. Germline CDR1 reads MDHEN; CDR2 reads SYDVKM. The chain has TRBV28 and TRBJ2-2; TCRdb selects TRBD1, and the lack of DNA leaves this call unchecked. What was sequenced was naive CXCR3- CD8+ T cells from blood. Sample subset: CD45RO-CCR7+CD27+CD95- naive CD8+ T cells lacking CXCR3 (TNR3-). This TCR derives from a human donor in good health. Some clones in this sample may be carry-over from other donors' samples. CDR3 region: CASRVIRDRAELFF.